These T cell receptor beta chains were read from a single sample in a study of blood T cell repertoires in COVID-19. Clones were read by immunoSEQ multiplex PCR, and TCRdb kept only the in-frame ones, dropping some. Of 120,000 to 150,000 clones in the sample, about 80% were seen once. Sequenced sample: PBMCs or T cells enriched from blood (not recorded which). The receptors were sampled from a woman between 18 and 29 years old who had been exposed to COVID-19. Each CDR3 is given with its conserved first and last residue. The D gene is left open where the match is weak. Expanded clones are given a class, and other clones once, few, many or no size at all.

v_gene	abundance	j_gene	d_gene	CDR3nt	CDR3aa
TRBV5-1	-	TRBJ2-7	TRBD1	TGCGCCAGCAGCCCAGGACAGGCTGCCTACGAGCAGTACTTC	CASSPGQAAYEQYF
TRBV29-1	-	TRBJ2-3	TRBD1	TGCAGCGTCCCGGGACAGGGGACAGATACGCAGTATTTT	CSVPGQGTDTQYF
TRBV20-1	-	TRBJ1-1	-	TGCAGTGTCAGGATCACTGAAGCTTTCTTT	CSVRITEAFF
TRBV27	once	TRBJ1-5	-	TGTGCCAGCAGTTCACGGCAGGGCGGCTCAATCATAGTCCAGCATTTT	CASSSRQGGSIIVQHF
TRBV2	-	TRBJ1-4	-	TGTGCCAGCAGAGGGGAGGAAACTAATGAAAAACTGTTTTTT	CASRGEETNEKLFF
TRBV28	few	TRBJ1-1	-	TGTGCCAGCAGTTTACAGAACACTGAAGCTTTCTTT	CASSLQNTEAFF
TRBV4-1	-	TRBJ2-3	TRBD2	TGCGCCAGCAGCGAAGGACTAGCGGGAGGCACAGATACGCAGTATTTT	CASSEGLAGGTDTQYF
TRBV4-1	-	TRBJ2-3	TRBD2	TGCGCCAGCAGCCCCGGTGGTAGCGGGAGGGGCGCAGATACGCAGTATTTT	CASSPGGSGRGADTQYF
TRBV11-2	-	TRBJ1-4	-	TGTGCCAGCAGCCCAGATTGGTCTAATGAAAAACTGTTTTTT	CASSPDWSNEKLFF
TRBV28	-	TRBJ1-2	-	TGTGCCAGCAGTTCCACCGGGACACCTTCTAACTATGGCTACACCTTC	CASSSTGTPSNYGYTF